One and the same sample provided the 12 T cell receptor beta chains below, sequenced in a study of technical replicates of blood from a few donors. Repertoires were generated with immunoSEQ multiplex PCR, while TCRdb's copy carries only in-frame clones and drops some. The repertoire includes under 95,000 clones, about 95% of them detected once, and over 0.25% sits in the top ten. Sequencing was performed on T cells isolated from PBMCs. These receptors came from a human donor in good health.

This clone was counted between two and nine times. The V and J genes are TRBV9 and TRBJ1-1, with D maybe TRBD1 (5 bases). The V gene lost 0 bases and the J gene lost 0 bases, with 24 bases spanning the gap. The germline CDR1 and CDR2 sequences are SGDLS and YYNGEE. CDR3 length equals 20 residues. CDR3 coding DNA: TGTGCCAGCAGCGTAGAACCGGGAGGCTCAGGGTCTCAGATGAACACTGAAGCTTTCTTT. Translated: CASSVEPGGSGSQMNTEAFF.

J is TRBJ2-2 and V is TRBV27; TRBD2 matches 14 bases. CDR1 is MNHEY and CDR2 is SMNVEV in the germline V gene (reference sequence). The CDR3 length is 16 residues. Losses at the gene ends were 2 bases for V and 7 bases for J; bases not matched to a gene: 3. The CDR3 spells CASSLGTSGSDGELFF. DNA for the CDR3: TGTGCCAGCAGTTTAGGGACTAGCGGGAGTGACGGGGAGCTGTTTTTT.

The chain has TRBV15 and TRBJ2-6; D perhaps matches TRBD2 (5 bases). Per the germline V gene, CDR1 is LNHNV and CDR2 is YYDKDF (reference sequence). CDR3 length: 20 residues. V gave up 7 bases and J gave up 0 bases, with 25 bases separating them. The CDR3 sequence: CATISGSGELLLSGANVLTF. In DNA, the CDR3 is TGTGCCACCATTTCGGGGTCCGGGGAACTACTACTCTCTGGGGCCAACGTCCTGACTTTC.

This clone was seen a few times. The chain uses TRBV6-5 and TRBJ2-7; maybe TRBD1 (6 bases). Germline-derived CDR1 and CDR2 are MNHEY and SVGAGI. The germline V and J ends were trimmed by 4 bases and 3 bases, with 10 bases remaining between them. This CDR3 has 13 residues. This CDR3 is CASSSGHLYEQYF. The CDR3, as DNA: TGTGCCAGCAGTTCGGGACACCTCTACGAGCAGTACTTC.

V usage is TRBV4-1 and J usage is TRBJ2-3; TRBD1 aligns across 9 bases. The V and J ends lost 1 base and 4 bases, in that order; junction bases with no gene match: 15. Germline loops: CDR1 MGHRA, CDR2 YSYEKL. The length of the CDR3 is 19 residues. CDR3 sequence: CASSQVISGTGLGPDTQYF. The CDR3 nucleotides are TGCGCCAGCAGCCAAGTAATATCCGGGACAGGGTTGGGCCCAGATACGCAGTATTTT.

This chain links TRBV18 with TRBJ1-4; maybe TRBD1 (6 bases). V was shortened by 3 bases and J by 5 bases, with 13 bases between the two germline ends. This CDR3 is 15 amino acids long. Looked up from germline, CDR1 is KGHSH and CDR2 is LQKENI. The CDR3 sequence is CASSPSTGPNEKLFF. The CDR3 DNA is TGTGCCAGCTCACCCTCGACAGGACCGAATGAAAAACTGTTTTTT.

This clone was found once. V is TRBV29-1 and J is TRBJ2-7; 9 bases line up with TRBD1. V was clipped by 0 bases and J by 3 bases; unmatched bases: 3. CDR1 is SQVTM and CDR2 is ANQGSEA in the germline V gene. The CDR3 loop spans 14 amino acids. The DNA for the CDR3 is TGCAGCGTTGAAGATGCGGGACAGGGCTACGAGCAGTACTTC. Amino acid sequence: CSVEDAGQGYEQYF.

This sequence joins TRBV6-1 and TRBJ1-5; D is possibly TRBD1 (6 bases). Germline CDR1 MNHNS, CDR2 SASEGT. V was pared by 6 bases and J by 4 bases, with 16 bases between. This CDR3 contains 15 residues. The CDR3 spells CASRPGQSDNQPQHF. The CDR3 DNA is TGTGCCAGCAGGCCCGGACAGTCAGATAATCAGCCCCAGCATTTT.

J is TRBJ1-5 and V is TRBV10-3, with D perhaps TRBD1 (6 bases). The CDR3 extends over 14 amino acids. With 5 bases removed from V and 4 bases from J, the gap between germline ends came to 12 bases. Germline V gives CDR1 ENHRY, CDR2 SYGVKD. The CDR3 DNA is TGTGCCATCAGTTATACAGGGATAAATCAGCCCCAGCATTTT. As protein: CAISYTGINQPQHF.

The CDR3 DNA reads as TGCAGTGCTCCCCAAATGGATACGCAGTATTTT. Residues: CSAPQMDTQYF. The rearrangement joins TRBV20-1 to TRBJ2-3, with D unresolved. V gave up 5 bases and J gave up 6 bases, with 9 bases separating them. The CDR3 is 11 amino acids. The germline V gene encodes CDR1 DFQATT and CDR2 SNEGSKA (reference sequence).

The rearrangement uses TRBV6-4 and TRBJ2-2, with D unresolved. The V and J ends lost 3 bases and 5 bases respectively, with 13 bases between them. Looked up from germline, CDR1 is MRHNA and CDR2 is SNTAGT. The CDR3 runs 15 residues. CDR3 nucleotide sequence: TGTGCCAGCAGTGATTTGGCTAGAAGTACCGGGGAGCTGTTTTTT. Encoded protein: CASSDLARSTGELFF.

V usage is TRBV5-1 and J usage is TRBJ1-1; D possibly corresponds to TRBD1 (6 bases). The CDR3 totals 13 residues. Germline V gives CDR1 SGHRS, CDR2 YFSETQ. Trimming shortened V by 4 bases and J by 1 base, and 8 bases separated the two germline ends. The CDR3 protein is CASSQGQNTEAFF. CDR3 nucleotides: TGCGCCAGCAGCCAGGGACAGAACACTGAAGCTTTCTTT.